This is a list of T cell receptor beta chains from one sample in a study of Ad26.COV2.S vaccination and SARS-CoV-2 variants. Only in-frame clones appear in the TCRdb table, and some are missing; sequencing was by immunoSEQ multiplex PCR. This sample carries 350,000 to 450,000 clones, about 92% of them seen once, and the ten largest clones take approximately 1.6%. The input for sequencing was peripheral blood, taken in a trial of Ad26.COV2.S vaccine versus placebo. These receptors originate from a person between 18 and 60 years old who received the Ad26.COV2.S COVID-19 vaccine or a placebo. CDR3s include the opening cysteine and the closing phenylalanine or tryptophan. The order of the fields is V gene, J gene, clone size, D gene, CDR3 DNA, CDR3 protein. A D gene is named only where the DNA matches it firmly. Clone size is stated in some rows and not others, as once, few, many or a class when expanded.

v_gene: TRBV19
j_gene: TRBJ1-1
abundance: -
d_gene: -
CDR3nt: TGTGCCAGTAGTAAAACAGGGCGAGTAGGGACTGAAGCTTTCTTT
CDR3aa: CASSKTGRVGTEAFF

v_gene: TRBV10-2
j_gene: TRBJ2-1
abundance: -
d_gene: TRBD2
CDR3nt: TGCGCCAGCAGTCAAAGCGGGGGCGTTGGGAATGAGCAGTTCTTC
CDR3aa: CASSQSGGVGNEQFF

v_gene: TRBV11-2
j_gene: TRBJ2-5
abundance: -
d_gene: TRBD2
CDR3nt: TGTGCCAGCAGCAAGACTAGCGGGGCTCTTGCCCAGTACTTC
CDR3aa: CASSKTSGALAQYF

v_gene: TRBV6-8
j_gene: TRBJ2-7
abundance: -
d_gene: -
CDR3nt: TGTGCCAGCAGTTACTCGATCGGGGGGCCCCAATACGAGCAGTACTTC
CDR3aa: CASSYSIGGPQYEQYF

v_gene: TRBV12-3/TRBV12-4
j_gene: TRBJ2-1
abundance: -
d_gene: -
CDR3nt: TGTGCCAGCAGTTACCCCTCCGGTGAGCAGTTCTTC
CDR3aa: CASSYPSGEQFF

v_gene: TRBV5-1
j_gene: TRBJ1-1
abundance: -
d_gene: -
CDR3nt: TGCGCCAGCAGCCGGGGATCCACTGAAGCTTTCTTT
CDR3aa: CASSRGSTEAFF

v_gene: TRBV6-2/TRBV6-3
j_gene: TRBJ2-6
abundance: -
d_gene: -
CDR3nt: TGTGCCAGCAGTCACGGTACCGGGATCACCTCTGGGGCCAACGTCCTGACTTTC
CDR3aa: CASSHGTGITSGANVLTF

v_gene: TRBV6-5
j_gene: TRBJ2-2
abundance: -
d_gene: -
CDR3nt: TGTGCCAGCAAAAGGGGGGTCACCGGGGAGCTGTTTTTT
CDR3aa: CASKRGVTGELFF

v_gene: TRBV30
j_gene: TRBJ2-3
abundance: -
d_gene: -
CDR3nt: TGTGCCTGGAGGGGTCCCGGCGGGTATACGCAGTATTTT
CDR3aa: CAWRGPGGYTQYF

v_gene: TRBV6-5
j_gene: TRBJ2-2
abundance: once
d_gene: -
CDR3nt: TGTGCCAGCAGTTACCCGGGGGGCCAAAACACCGGGGAGCTGTTTTTT
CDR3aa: CASSYPGGQNTGELFF

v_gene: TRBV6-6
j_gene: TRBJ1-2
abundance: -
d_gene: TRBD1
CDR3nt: TGTGCCAGCAGTCACGGACAGGGGAGAGGCTACACCTTC
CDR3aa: CASSHGQGRGYTF

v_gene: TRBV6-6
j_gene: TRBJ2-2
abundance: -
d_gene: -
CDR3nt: TGTGCCAGCAGTTACGGCCATCCCGGGGAGCTGTTTTTT
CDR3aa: CASSYGHPGELFF

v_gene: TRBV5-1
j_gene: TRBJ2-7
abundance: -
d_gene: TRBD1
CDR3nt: TGCGCCAGCAGCGCGGGGACAGGGCCGTCCTACGAGCAGTACTTC
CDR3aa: CASSAGTGPSYEQYF

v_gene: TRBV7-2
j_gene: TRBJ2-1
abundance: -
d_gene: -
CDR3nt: TGTGCCAGCAGCTCAACAGGTATCGAGCAGTTCTTC
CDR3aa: CASSSTGIEQFF

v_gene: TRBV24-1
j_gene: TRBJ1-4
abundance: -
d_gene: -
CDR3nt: TGTGCCACCAGTGATACTGTTGCAACTAATGAAAAACTGTTTTTT
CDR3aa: CATSDTVATNEKLFF

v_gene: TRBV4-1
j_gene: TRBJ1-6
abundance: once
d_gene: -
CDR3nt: TGCGCCAGCAGCCAAGAGGGCAGTTCCTATAATTCACCCCTCCACTTT
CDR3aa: CASSQEGSSYNSPLHF

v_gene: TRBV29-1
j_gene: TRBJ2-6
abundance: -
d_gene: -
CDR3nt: TGCAGCGCCAAGGCAACAGGGTCTGGGGCCAACGTCCTGACTTTC
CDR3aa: CSAKATGSGANVLTF

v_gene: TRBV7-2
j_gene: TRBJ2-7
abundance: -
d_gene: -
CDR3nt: TGTGCCAGCAGCTGGGACACAAAGTTCGAGCAGTACTTC
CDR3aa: CASSWDTKFEQYF

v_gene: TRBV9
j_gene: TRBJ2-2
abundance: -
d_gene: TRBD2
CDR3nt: TGTGCCAGCAGTCCAGGACTAGCGGGGGCCGCTCCCGGGGAGCTGTTTTTT
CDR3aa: CASSPGLAGAAPGELFF

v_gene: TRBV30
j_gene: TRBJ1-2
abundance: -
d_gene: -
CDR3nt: TGTGCCTGGAGCGTCCACACCGTAAACTATGGCTACACCTTC
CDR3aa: CAWSVHTVNYGYTF

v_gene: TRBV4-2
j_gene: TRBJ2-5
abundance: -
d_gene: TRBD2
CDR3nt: TGTGCCAGCAGTCCCGGGACTAGCGGGGTCCAAGAGACCCAGTACTTC
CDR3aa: CASSPGTSGVQETQYF

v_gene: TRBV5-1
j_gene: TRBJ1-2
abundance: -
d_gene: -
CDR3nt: TGCGCCAGCAGTTTGAGGTGGCCCAATGGCTACACCTTC
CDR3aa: CASSLRWPNGYTF

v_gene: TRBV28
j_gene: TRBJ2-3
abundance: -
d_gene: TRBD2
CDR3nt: TGTGCCATCGCCGGGACTAGCGGTACCTCTAGCACAGATACGCAGTATTTT
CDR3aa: CAIAGTSGTSSTDTQYF

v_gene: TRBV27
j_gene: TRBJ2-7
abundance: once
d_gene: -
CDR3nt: TGTGCCAGCAGTGGGGGGCTAGGGCAGGGGGGCTACGAGCAGTACTTC
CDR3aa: CASSGGLGQGGYEQYF

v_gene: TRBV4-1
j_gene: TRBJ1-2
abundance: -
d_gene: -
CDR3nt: TGCGCCAGCAGCCAAGGGCCCCTACAGGGACATGGTGGCTACACCTTC
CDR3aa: CASSQGPLQGHGGYTF

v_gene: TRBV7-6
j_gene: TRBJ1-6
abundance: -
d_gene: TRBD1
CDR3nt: TGTGCCAGCAGTGACAGGGGCTCCTATAATTCACCCCTCCACTTT
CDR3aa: CASSDRGSYNSPLHF

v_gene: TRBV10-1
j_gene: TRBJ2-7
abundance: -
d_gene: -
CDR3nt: TGCGCCAGCTCCCCGAGGGGGTCCTCGGCCTTCTACGAGCAGTACTTC
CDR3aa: CASSPRGSSAFYEQYF

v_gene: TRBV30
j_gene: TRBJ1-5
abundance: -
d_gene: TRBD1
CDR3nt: TGTGCCTGGGGACAGGGTCATCAGCCCCAGCATTTT
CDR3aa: CAWGQGHQPQHF

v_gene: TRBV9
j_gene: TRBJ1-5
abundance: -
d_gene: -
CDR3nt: TGTGCCAGCAGTAAGTCCGGGGTGCAGCCCCAGCATTTT
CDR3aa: CASSKSGVQPQHF

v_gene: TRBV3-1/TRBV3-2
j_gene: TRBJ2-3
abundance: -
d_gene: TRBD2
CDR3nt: TGTGCCAGCAGCCAAGACCTAGCGGATACAGATACGCAGTATTTT
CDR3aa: CASSQDLADTDTQYF

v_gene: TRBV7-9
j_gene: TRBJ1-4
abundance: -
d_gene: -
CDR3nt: TGTGCCAGCAGCGCTAGTCCTTGGGGTGAAAAACTGTTTTTT
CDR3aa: CASSASPWGEKLFF

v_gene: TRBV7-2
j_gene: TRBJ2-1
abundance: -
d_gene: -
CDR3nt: TGTGCCAGCAGCTTAGTCTCGGGATCCGAGCAGTTCTTC
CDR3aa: CASSLVSGSEQFF

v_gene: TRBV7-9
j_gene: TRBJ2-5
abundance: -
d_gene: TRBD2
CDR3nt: TGTGCCAGCAGCTTAGGGGGTGCTAGCGGGGGTCAAGAGACCCAGTACTTC
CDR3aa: CASSLGGASGGQETQYF

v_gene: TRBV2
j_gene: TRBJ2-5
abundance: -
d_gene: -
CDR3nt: TGTGCCAGCAGGGGGTTGGTCAGGGTGCAAGAGACCCAGTACTTC
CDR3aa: CASRGLVRVQETQYF

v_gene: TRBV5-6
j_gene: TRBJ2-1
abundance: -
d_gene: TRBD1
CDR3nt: TGTGCCAGCAGAGAGGGACAGGGGCTCTACAATGAGCAGTTCTTC
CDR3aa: CASREGQGLYNEQFF

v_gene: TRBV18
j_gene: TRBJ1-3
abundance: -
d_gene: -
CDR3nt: TGTGCCAGCTCACCAGGTTCTCAGTCTGGAAACACCATATATTTT
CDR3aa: CASSPGSQSGNTIYF

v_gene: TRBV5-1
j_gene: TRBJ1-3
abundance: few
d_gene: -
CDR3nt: TGCGCCAGCAGCTCTCCTGAGAGTAGTGGAAACACCATATATTTT
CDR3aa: CASSSPESSGNTIYF

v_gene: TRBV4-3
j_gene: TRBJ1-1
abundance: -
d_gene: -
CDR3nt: TGCGCCAGCAGCCAAGACCCGGGGAATTTATCTGAAGCTTTCTTT
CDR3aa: CASSQDPGNLSEAFF

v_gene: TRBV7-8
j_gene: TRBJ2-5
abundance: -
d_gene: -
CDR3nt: TGTGCCAGCAGCTTACGGGGCCCACAAGAGACCCAGTACTTC
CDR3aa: CASSLRGPQETQYF

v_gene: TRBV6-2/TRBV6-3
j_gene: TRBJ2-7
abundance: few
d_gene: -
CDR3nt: TGTGCCAGCAGTACTCCGCTGAAAGGGGTCCACTACGAGCAGTACTTC
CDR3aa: CASSTPLKGVHYEQYF

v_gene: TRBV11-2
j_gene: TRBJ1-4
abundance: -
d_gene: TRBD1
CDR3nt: TGTGCCAGCAGCTTGACAGGGGCCTTAAATGAAAAACTGTTTTTT
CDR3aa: CASSLTGALNEKLFF

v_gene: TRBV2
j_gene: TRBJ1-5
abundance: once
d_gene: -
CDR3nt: TGTGCCAGCAGTGATACAGGTAGCAATCAGCCCCAGCATTTT
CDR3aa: CASSDTGSNQPQHF

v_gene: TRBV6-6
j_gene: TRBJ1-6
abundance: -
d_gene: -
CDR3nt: TGTGCCAGCAGTTACGGGCAGGGGAATTCACCCCTCCACTTT
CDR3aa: CASSYGQGNSPLHF

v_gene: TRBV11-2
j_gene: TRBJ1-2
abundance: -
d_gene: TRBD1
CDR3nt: TGTGCCAGCAGCTTATATGGAGGCCAGGGGGATGGCTACACCTTC
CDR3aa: CASSLYGGQGDGYTF

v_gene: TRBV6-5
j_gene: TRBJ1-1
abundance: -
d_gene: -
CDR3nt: TGTGCGACGCTAAAAAACAGGAGGGACACTGAAGCTTTCTTT
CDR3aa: CATLKNRRDTEAFF

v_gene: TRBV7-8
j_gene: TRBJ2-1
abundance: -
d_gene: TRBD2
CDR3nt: TGTGCCAGCAACCCCCTCAGTCGGCTAGCGGGGCGATACAATGAGCAGTTCTTC
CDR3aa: CASNPLSRLAGRYNEQFF

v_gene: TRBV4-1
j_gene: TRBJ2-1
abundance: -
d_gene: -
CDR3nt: TGCGCCAGCAGCCTTTACAATGAGCAGTTCTTC
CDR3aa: CASSLYNEQFF